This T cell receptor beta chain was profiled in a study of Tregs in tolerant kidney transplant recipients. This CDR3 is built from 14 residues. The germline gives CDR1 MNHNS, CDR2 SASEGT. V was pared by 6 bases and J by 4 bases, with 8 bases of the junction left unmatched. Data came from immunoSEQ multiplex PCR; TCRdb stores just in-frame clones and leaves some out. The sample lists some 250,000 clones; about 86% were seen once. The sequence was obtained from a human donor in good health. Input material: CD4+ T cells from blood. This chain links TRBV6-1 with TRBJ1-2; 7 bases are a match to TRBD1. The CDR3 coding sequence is TGTGCCAGCAGAGGGGGACAGTCCTTCTATGGCTACACCTTC. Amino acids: CASRGGQSFYGYTF.